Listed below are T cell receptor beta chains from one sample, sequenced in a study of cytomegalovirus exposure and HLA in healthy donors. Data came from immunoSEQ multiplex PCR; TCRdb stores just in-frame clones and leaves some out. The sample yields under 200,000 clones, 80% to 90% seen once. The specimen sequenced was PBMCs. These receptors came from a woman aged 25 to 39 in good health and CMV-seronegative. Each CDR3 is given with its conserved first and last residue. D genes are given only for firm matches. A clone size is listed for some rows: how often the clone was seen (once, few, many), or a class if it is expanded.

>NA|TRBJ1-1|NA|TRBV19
TGTGCCAGTAGTATCATCGACAGAAATCCCGAAGCTTTCTTT
CASSIIDRNPEAFF
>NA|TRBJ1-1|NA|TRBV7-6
TGTGCCAGCAGCCCCATCAAGGCCGGTACTGAAGCTTTCTTT
CASSPIKAGTEAFF
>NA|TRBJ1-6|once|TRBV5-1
TGCGCCAGCAGCTTGGATATAGTGATGGGGAATTCACCCCTCCACTTT
CASSLDIVMGNSPLHF
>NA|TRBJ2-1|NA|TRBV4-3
TGCGCCAGCAGCCAAGCCCCAGCGGGTGAGCAGTTCTTC
CASSQAPAGEQFF
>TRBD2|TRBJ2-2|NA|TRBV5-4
TGTGCCAGCAGCTTGGCCCGGACTAGCCGGACCGGGGAGCTGTTTTTT
CASSLARTSRTGELFF
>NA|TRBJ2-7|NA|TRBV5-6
TGTGCCAGCAGACATATCAACGGGGGGCCGACATTCTACGAGCAGTACTTC
CASRHINGGPTFYEQYF
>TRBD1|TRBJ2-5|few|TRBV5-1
TGCGCCAGCAGCCTCTCCGGGACAGGGTCTGAGACCCAGTACTTC
CASSLSGTGSETQYF
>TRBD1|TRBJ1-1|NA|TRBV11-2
TGTGCCAGCAGCGTAATGGGACAGATCGGCACTGAAGCTTTCTTT
CASSVMGQIGTEAFF
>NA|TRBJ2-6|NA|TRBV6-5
TGTGCCAGCAGTTCTAGTTTTGGGGCCAACGTCCTGACTTTC
CASSSSFGANVLTF
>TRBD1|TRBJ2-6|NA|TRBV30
TGTGCCTGGAGTGTCCTCCGGGACAGGGCTGGGGCCAACGTCCTGACTTTC
CAWSVLRDRAGANVLTF
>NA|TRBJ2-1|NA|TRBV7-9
TGTGCCAGCAGCTACTCGACTGGCAATGAGCAGTTCTTC
CASSYSTGNEQFF
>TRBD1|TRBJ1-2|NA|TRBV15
TGTGCCACCAGCAGAACCGGGACAGGGTCGATTTATGGCTACACCTTC
CATSRTGTGSIYGYTF
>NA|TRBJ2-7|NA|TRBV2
TGTGCCAGCAGACTGGACAGCACTTCCTACGAGCAGTACTTC
CASRLDSTSYEQYF
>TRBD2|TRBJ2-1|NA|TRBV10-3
TGTGCCATCAGCCCTAGCGGGCCCCCCAATGAGCAGTTCTTC
CAISPSGPPNEQFF
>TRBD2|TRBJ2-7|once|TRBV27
TGTGCCAGCAGGGGACTAGCGGGAGTCTACGAGCAGTACTTC
CASRGLAGVYEQYF
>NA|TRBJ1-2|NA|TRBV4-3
TGCGCCAGCAGCCAAGTACTAGAGAAATATGGCTACACCTTC
CASSQVLEKYGYTF
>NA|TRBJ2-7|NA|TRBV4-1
TGCGCCAGCAGTGGAGGGCCAACCTACGAGCAGTACTTC
CASSGGPTYEQYF
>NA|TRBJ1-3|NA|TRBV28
TGTGCCAGCAGTTTATTTCAGCTCGCATCCGGAGGAAACACCATATATTTT
CASSLFQLASGGNTIYF
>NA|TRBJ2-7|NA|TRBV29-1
TGCAGCGCGGGCCTGAGCTCCTACGAGCAGTACTTC
CSAGLSSYEQYF
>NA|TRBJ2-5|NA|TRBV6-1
TGTGCCAGCAGCCGAGAGACCCAGTACTTC
CASSRETQYF
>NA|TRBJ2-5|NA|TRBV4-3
TGCGCCAGCAGCCAAGTACAGCGAACAGAAGAGACCCAGTACTTC
CASSQVQRTEETQYF
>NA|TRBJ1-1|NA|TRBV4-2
TGTGCCAGCAGCCAAGAGTCAAGGGGGGGTGAAGCTTTCTTT
CASSQESRGGEAFF
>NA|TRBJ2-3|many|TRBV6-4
TGTGCCAGCAGTGACTCGGGTAGCGGCACAGATACGCAGTATTTT
CASSDSGSGTDTQYF
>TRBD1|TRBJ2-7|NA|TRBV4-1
TGCGCCAGCAGCCCCACAGGGGAGTCCTACGAGCAGTACTTC
CASSPTGESYEQYF
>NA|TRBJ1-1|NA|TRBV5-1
TGCGCCAGCAGCTGGGTTAGGGCGAACACTGAAGCTTTCTTT
CASSWVRANTEAFF
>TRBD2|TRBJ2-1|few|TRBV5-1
TGCGCCAGCAGCTTGGGACGGGAGGGCCTAGGTGAGCAGTTCTTC
CASSLGREGLGEQFF
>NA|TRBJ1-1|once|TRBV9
TGTGCCAGCAGCGTAGGACAGATGAACACTGAAGCTTTCTTT
CASSVGQMNTEAFF
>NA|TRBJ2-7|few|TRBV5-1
TGCGCCAGCAGTCGAGTTGGACAGCTCTACGAGCAGTACTTC
CASSRVGQLYEQYF